The entry below gives a single T cell receptor (beta chain) sequence along with its context. No antigen is known for it. The protocol was immunoSEQ multiplex PCR, while the TCRdb copy is restricted to in-frame clones and leaves out a portion. This sample carries some 71,000 clones, nearly 90% of them seen once, and the ten largest clones take more than 25%. The sample belongs to a study of T cell responses to AZD1222 COVID-19 vaccine. Whole-study findings and limits: Of spike-specific TCRs, nearly half reportedly target regions left unmutated in variants.

Germline V lookup: CDR1 SEHNR, CDR2 FQNEAQ (reference sequence). Deletions cut 3 bases from V and 5 bases from J, with 8 bases between. This CDR3 spans 13 amino acids. Material: peripheral blood, obtained 28 days after the second AZD1222 dose. The TCR comes from an adult who received the AZD1222 COVID-19 vaccine. The chain is built from TRBV7-9 and TRBJ1-5; D may be TRBD1 (5 bases). The CDR3 DNA follows: TGTGCCAGCAGCTTCGGGGGTCATCAGCCCCAGCATTTT. Its translation is CASSFGGHQPQHF.